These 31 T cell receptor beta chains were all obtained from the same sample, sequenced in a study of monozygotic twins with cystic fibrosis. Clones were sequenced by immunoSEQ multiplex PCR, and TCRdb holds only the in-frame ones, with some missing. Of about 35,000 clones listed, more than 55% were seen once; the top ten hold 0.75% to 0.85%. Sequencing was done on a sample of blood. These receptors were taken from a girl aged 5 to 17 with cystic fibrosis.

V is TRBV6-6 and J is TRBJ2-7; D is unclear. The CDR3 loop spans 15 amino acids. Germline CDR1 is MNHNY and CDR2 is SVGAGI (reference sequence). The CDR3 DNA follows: TGTGCCAGCAGGTACTGGCGCCTAAGCTCCTACGAGCAGTACGTC. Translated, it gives CASRYWRLSSYEQYV.

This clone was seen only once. The CDR3 here is CALTDRMNTEAFF. The CDR3, as DNA: TGTGCCTTGACCGACAGGATGAACACTGAAGCTTTCTTT. V usage is TRBV30 and J usage is TRBJ1-1; a weak D match, TRBD1 (6 bases). This CDR3 is 13 amino acids long. V lost 7 bases and J 0 bases, leaving 12 bases between the germline ends. The V gene's germline CDR1 is GTSNPN and CDR2 SVGIG (reference sequence).

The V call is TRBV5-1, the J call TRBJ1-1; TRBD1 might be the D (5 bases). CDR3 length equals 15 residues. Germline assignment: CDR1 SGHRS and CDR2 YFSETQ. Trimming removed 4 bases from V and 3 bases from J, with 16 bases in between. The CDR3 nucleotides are TGCGCCAGCAGCACGGGAACGGTGGGGGACACTGAAGCTTTCTTT. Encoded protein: CASSTGTVGDTEAFF. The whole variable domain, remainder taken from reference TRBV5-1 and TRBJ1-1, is KAGVTQTPRYLIKTRGQQVTLSCSPISGHRSVSWYQQTPGQGLQFLFEYFSETQRNKGNFPGRFSGRQFSNSRSEMNVSTLELGDSALYLCASSTGTVGDTEAFFGQGTRLTVV.

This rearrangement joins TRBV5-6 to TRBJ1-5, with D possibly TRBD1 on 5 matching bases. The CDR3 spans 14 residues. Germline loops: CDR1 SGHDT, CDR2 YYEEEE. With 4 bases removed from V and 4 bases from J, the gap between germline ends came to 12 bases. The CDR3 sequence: CASSTQGLNQPQHF. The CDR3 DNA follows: TGTGCCAGCAGCACTCAGGGCCTGAATCAGCCCCAGCATTTT.

In DNA, the CDR3 is TGCAGCGTCCTTTTTTCGGGACAGGTAACTTCAACTAATGAAAAACTGTTTTTT. This gives the protein CSVLFSGQVTSTNEKLFF. The V call is TRBV29-1, the J call TRBJ1-4; 8 bases map to TRBD1. V was pared by 6 bases and J by 0 bases, with 15 bases of the junction left unmatched. The CDR3 is 18 residues long. Looked up from germline, CDR1 is SQVTM and CDR2 is ANQGSEA. Using reference TRBV29-1 and TRBJ1-4 for the parts outside the CDR3, the full variable domain is SAVISQKPSRDICQRGTSLTIQCQVDSQVTMMFWYRQQPGQSLTLIATANQGSEATYESGFVIDKFPISRPNLTFSTLTVSNMSPEDSSIYLCSVLFSGQVTSTNEKLFFGSGTQLSVL.

CDR3 loop: CASRRGLAGGNEQFF. In DNA form, the CDR3 reads TGCGCCAGCAGGAGGGGGCTAGCGGGAGGAAATGAGCAGTTCTTC. V and J are TRBV4-3 and TRBJ2-1, with 11 nucleotides matching TRBD2. The CDR3 totals 15 residues. J gave up 7 bases and V 6 bases, and 8 bases lay outside the gene matches. Germline V gene data show CDR1 as LGHNA and CDR2 as YSLEER.

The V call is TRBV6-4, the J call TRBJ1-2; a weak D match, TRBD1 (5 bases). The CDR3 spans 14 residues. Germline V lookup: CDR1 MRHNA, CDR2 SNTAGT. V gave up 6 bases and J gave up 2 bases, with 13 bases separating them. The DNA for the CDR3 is TGTGCCAGCAGACCGGGACGGGAAAACTATGGCTACACCTTC. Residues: CASRPGRENYGYTF.

CDR3 amino acids: CASSGDRRSYEQYF. In DNA, the CDR3 is TGTGCCAGCTCAGGGGACCGACGCTCCTACGAGCAGTACTTC. The V gene is TRBV18, the J gene TRBJ2-7; D tentatively reads TRBD1 or TRBD2 (5 bases each). The CDR3 consists of 14 residues. Trimming took 5 bases from V and 0 from J, leaving 11 bases between them. Germline assignment: CDR1 KGHSH and CDR2 LQKENI.

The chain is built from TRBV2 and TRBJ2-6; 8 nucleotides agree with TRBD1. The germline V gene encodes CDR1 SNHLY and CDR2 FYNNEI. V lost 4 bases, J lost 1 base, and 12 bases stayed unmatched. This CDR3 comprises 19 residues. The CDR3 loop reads CASSGLGDRNRSGANVLTF. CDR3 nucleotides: TGTGCCAGCAGTGGCCTAGGGGACAGGAACCGATCTGGGGCCAACGTCCTGACTTTC.

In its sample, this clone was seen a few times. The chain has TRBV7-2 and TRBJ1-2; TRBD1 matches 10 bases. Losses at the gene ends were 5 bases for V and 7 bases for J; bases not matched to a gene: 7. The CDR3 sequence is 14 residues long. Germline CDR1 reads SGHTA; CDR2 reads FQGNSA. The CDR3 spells CASSPGTGVVGYTF. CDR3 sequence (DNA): TGTGCCAGCAGCCCCGGGACAGGGGTTGTTGGCTACACCTTC.

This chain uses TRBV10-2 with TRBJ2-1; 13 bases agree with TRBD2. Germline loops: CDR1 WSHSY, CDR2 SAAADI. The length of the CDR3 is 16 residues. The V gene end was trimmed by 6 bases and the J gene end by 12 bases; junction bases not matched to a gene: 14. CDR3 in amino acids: CASSGTSGTVHLRQFF. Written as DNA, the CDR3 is TGCGCCAGCAGCGGGACTAGCGGGACCGTCCACCTGAGGCAGTTCTTC.

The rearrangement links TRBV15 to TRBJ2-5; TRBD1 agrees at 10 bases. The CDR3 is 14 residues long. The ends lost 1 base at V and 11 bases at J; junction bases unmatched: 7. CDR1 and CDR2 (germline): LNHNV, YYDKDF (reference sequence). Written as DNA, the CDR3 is TGTGCCACCAGCAGAGGATTGGACAGGGGGGAGCAGTACTTC. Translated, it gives CATSRGLDRGEQYF.

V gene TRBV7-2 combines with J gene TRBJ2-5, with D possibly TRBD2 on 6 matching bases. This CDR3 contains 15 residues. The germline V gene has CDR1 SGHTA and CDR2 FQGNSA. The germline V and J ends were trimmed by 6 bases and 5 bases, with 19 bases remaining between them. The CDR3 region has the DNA TGTGCCAGCAGTCACGCGACAGCGGGCATGGAGACCCAGTACTTC. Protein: CASSHATAGMETQYF.

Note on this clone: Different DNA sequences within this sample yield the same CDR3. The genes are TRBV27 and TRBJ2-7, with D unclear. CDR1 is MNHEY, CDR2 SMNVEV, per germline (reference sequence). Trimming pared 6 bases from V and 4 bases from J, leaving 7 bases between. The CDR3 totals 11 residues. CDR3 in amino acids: CASSLGYEQYF. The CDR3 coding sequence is TGTGCCAGCAGCCTGGGGTACGAGCAGTACTTC.

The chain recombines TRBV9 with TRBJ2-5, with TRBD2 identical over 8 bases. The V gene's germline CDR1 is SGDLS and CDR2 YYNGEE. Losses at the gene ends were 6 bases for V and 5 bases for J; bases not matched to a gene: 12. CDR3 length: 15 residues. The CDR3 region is CASNPGLVIRETQYF. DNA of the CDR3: TGTGCCAGCAACCCGGGACTAGTAATCCGGGAGACCCAGTACTTC. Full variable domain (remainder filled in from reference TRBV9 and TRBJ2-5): DSGVTQTPKHLITATGQRVTLRCSPRSGDLSVYWYQQSLDQGLQFLIQYYNGEERAKGNILERFSAQQFPDLHSELNLSSLELGDSALYFCASNPGLVIRETQYFGPGTRLLVL.

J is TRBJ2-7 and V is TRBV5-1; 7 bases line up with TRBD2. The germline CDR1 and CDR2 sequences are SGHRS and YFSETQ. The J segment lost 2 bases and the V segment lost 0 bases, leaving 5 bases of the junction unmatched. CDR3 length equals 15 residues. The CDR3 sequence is CASSLELASTYEQYF. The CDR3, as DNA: TGCGCCAGCAGCTTGGAACTAGCGTCAACCTACGAGCAGTACTTC.

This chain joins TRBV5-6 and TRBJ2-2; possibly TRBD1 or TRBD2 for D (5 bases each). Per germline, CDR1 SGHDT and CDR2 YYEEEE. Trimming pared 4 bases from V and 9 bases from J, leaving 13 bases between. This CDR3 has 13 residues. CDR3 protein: CASSPGPFRELFF. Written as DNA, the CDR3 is TGTGCCAGCAGCCCGGGGCCCTTCAGGGAGCTGTTTTTT. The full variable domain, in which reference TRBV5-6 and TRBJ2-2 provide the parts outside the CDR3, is DAGVTQSPTHLIKTRGQQVTLRCSPKSGHDTVSWYQQALGQGPQFIFQYYEEEERQRGNFPDRFSGHQFPNYSSELNVNALLLGDSALYLCASSPGPFRELFFGEGSRLTVL.

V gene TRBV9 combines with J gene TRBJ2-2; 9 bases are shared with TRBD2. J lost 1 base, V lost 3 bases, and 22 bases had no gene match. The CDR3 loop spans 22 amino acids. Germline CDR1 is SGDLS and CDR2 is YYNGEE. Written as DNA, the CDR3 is TGTGCCAGCAGCGCCCCAACCGGGGTGTCTAGCGGGGCCCCTGGGAACACCGGGGAGCTGTTTTTT. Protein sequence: CASSAPTGVSSGAPGNTGELFF.

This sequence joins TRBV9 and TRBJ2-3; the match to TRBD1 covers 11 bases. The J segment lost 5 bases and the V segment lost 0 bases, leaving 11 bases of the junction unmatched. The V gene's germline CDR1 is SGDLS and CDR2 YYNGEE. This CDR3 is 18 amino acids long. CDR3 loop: CASSVENLDRGLLDTQYF. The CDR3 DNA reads TGTGCCAGCAGCGTAGAAAATTTGGACAGGGGGCTGTTAGATACGCAGTATTTT.

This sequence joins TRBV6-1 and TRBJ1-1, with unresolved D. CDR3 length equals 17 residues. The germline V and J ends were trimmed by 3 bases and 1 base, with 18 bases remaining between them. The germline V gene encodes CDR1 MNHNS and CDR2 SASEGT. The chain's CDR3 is CASSDAAFGRRNTEAFF. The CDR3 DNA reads TGTGCCAGCAGTGACGCTGCTTTTGGCAGGCGGAACACTGAAGCTTTCTTT.

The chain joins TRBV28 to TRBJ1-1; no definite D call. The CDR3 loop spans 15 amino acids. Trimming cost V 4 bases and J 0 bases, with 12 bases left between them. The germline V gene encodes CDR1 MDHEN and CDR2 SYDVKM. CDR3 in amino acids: CASSYNGGLNTEAFF. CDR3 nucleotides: TGTGCCAGCAGTTATAACGGAGGGCTGAACACTGAAGCTTTCTTT.

The CDR3 is CASSPAGGSKVYEQYF. CDR3 coding DNA: TGTGCCAGCAGCCCCGCGGGGGGATCGAAGGTCTACGAGCAGTACTTC. V and J are TRBV7-8 and TRBJ2-7; 8 nucleotides line up with TRBD2. The V gene end was trimmed by 5 bases and the J gene end by 3 bases; junction bases not matched to a gene: 12. CDR1 and CDR2 (germline): SGHVS, FQNEAQ. The CDR3 is made up of 16 amino acids.

DNA for the CDR3: TGTGCCAGCTCACGCACAACAGGGGACACTGAAGCTTTCTTT. Amino acids: CASSRTTGDTEAFF. The chain employs TRBV18 and TRBJ1-1, with 7 bases aligning to TRBD1. Germline CDR1 is KGHSH and CDR2 is LQKENI. V lost 4 bases to trimming and J lost 3 bases; unmatched junction nucleotides: 5. The CDR3 is 14 residues long.

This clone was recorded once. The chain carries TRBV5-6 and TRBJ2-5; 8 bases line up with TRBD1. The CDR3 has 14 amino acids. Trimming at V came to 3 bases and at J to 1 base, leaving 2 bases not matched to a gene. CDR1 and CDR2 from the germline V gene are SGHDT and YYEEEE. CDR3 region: CASSSTGVQETQYF. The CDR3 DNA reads TGTGCCAGCAGCTCGACAGGGGTCCAAGAGACCCAGTACTTC.

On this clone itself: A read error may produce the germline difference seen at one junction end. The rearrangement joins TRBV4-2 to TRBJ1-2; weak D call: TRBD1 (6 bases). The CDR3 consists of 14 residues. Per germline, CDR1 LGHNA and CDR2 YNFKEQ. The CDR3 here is CASSQDGTGSSPAF. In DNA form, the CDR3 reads TGTGCCAGCAGCCAAGATGGCACAGGGAGTTCACCCGCCTTC.

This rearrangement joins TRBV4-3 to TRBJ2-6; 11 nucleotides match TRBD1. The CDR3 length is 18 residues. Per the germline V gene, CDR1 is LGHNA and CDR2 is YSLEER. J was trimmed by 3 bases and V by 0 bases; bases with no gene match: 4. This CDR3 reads CASSQEWDRGNGANVLTF. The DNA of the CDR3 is TGCGCCAGCAGCCAAGAATGGGACAGGGGGAATGGGGCCAACGTCCTGACTTTC.

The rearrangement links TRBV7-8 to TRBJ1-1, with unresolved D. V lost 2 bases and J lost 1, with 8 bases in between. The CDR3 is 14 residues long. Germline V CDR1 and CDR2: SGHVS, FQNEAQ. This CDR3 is CASSLIGGNTEAFF. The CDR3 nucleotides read TGTGCCAGCAGCTTAATCGGCGGGAACACTGAAGCTTTCTTT.

CDR3 bases: TGTGCCAGCAGCTTAAGGACAGCTACCTACGAGCAGTACTTC. Residues: CASSLRTATYEQYF. The rearrangement uses TRBV7-2 and TRBJ2-7; perhaps TRBD1 as D (6 bases). This CDR3 has 14 residues. The V gene lost 2 bases and the J gene lost 2 bases, with 10 bases spanning the gap. Germline CDR1 reads SGHTA; CDR2 reads FQGNSA.

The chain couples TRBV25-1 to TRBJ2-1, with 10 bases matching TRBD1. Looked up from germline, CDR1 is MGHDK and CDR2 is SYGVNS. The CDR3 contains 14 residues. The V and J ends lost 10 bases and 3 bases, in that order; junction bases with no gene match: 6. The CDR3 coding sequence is TGTGCCACCTCTGGGACAGGGGACTACAATGAGCAGTTCTTC. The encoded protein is CATSGTGDYNEQFF. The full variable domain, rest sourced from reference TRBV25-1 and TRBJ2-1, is EADIYQTPRYLVIGTGKKITLECSQTMGHDKMYWYQQDPGMELHLIHYSYGVNSTEKGDLSSESTVSRIRTEHFPLTLESARPSHTSQYLCATSGTGDYNEQFFGPGTRLTVL.

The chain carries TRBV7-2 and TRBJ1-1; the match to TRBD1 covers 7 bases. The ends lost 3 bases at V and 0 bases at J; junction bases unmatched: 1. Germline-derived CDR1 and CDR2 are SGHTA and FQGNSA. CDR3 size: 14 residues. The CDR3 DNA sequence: TGTGCCAGCAGCTTGGGACAGCTGAACACTGAAGCTTTCTTT. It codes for CASSLGQLNTEAFF.

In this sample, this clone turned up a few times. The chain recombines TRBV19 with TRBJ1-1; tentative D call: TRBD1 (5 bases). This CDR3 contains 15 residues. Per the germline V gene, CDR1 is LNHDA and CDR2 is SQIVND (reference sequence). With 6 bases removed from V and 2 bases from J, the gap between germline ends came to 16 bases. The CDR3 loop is CASRSAGNINTEAFF. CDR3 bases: TGTGCCAGTAGATCTGCAGGGAACATCAACACTGAAGCTTTCTTT.